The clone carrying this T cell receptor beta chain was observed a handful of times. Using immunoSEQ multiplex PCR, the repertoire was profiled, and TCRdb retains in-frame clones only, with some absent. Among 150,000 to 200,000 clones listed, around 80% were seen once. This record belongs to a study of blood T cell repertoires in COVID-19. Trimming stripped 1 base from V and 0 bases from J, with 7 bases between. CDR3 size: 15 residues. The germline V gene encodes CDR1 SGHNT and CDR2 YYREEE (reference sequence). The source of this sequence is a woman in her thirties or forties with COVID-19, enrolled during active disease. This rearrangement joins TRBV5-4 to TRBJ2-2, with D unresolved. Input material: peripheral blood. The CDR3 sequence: CASSLPTSNTGELFF. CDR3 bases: TGTGCCAGCAGCTTGCCCACATCGAACACCGGGGAGCTGTTTTTT.